Listed below are T cell receptor beta chains from one sample, sequenced in a study of T cell repertoires in cytomegalovirus infection. These TCRs' antigens remain unknown. TCRdb reprocessed the reads with MiXCR, giving one entry per CDR3 protein. In the table there are about 110,000 distinct CDR3 sequences, about 9.5% of which are singletons. Sequencing was done on a sample of PBMCs, sequenced either directly or after in vitro stimulation (not recorded which). The receptors here all came from a human donor in good health (CMV status not recorded). Some clones in this sample may be carry-over from other donors' samples. Both conserved end residues are part of each CDR3. Fields, in order: D gene, clone size, J gene, V gene, CDR3 protein, CDR3 DNA. The D gene is left open where the match is weak. Some rows mark clone size as missing; the rest say once, few, many or name a class of expanded clone.

d_gene: -
abundance: -
j_gene: TRBJ1-5
v_gene: TRBV27
CDR3aa: CASSLASSRNRPQHF
CDR3nt: TGTGCCAGCAGTTTGGCCTCCTCGAGGAATCGGCCCCAGCATTTT

d_gene: TRBD1
abundance: many
j_gene: TRBJ2-2
v_gene: TRBV7-8
CDR3aa: CASSYGQGANTGELFF
CDR3nt: TGTGCCAGCAGCTACGGACAGGGGGCGAACACCGGGGAGCTGTTTTTT

d_gene: TRBD2
abundance: -
j_gene: TRBJ2-3
v_gene: TRBV7-6
CDR3aa: CASSLVAGGGTDTQYF
CDR3nt: TGTGCCAGCAGCTTAGTGGCGGGAGGCGGCACAGATACGCAGTATTTT

d_gene: TRBD1
abundance: -
j_gene: TRBJ2-3
v_gene: TRBV30
CDR3aa: CAWSPGQGSTDTQYF
CDR3nt: TGTGCCTGGTCCCCGGGACAGGGTAGCACAGATACGCAGTATTTT

d_gene: -
abundance: many
j_gene: TRBJ1-1
v_gene: TRBV7-9
CDR3aa: CATWEESTEAFF
CDR3nt: TGTGCAACCTGGGAGGAATCCACTGAAGCTTTCTTT

d_gene: -
abundance: few
j_gene: TRBJ2-3
v_gene: TRBV15
CDR3aa: CATGRSADTQYF
CDR3nt: TGTGCCACCGGACGGAGCGCAGATACGCAGTATTTT

d_gene: TRBD1
abundance: few
j_gene: TRBJ2-7
v_gene: TRBV5-6
CDR3aa: CASSWGQETYEQYF
CDR3nt: TGTGCCAGCAGCTGGGGACAGGAAACCTACGAGCAGTACTTC

d_gene: -
abundance: few
j_gene: TRBJ1-2
v_gene: TRBV19
CDR3aa: CASSAANYGYTF
CDR3nt: TGTGCCAGTAGTGCTGCTAACTATGGCTACACCTTC

d_gene: -
abundance: many
j_gene: TRBJ1-5
v_gene: TRBV7-2
CDR3aa: CASSLDHYSNQPQHF
CDR3nt: TGTGCCAGCAGCCTAGACCACTATAGCAATCAGCCCCAGCATTTT

d_gene: -
abundance: many
j_gene: TRBJ2-5
v_gene: TRBV7-2
CDR3aa: CASSLAMRRETQYF
CDR3nt: TGTGCCAGCAGCTTAGCAATGCGGCGGGAGACCCAGTACTTC

d_gene: TRBD2
abundance: many
j_gene: TRBJ2-1
v_gene: TRBV27
CDR3aa: CASKDAQRDLYNEQFF
CDR3nt: TGTGCCAGCAAAGATGCACAGCGGGACCTGTACAATGAGCAGTTCTTC

d_gene: TRBD2
abundance: many
j_gene: TRBJ2-5
v_gene: TRBV4-3
CDR3aa: CASSPRAGARGETQYF
CDR3nt: TGCGCCAGCAGCCCCCGGGCGGGAGCCCGGGGGGAGACCCAGTACTTC

d_gene: -
abundance: many
j_gene: TRBJ1-5
v_gene: TRBV12-3/TRBV12-4
CDR3aa: CASSVMISNQPQHF
CDR3nt: TGTGCCAGCAGTGTAATGATTAGCAATCAGCCCCAGCATTTT

d_gene: -
abundance: few
j_gene: TRBJ2-5
v_gene: TRBV15
CDR3aa: CATSSDWKETQYF
CDR3nt: TGTGCCACCAGCAGCGACTGGAAAGAGACCCAGTACTTC

d_gene: TRBD1
abundance: few
j_gene: TRBJ1-2
v_gene: TRBV19
CDR3aa: CASSIDTWTGVTGGYTF
CDR3nt: TGTGCCAGTAGTATAGATACCTGGACAGGGGTAACCGGTGGCTACACCTTC

d_gene: TRBD1
abundance: few
j_gene: TRBJ2-7
v_gene: TRBV7-2
CDR3aa: CASSLARGQYEQYF
CDR3nt: TGTGCCAGCAGCTTAGCGAGGGGGCAGTACGAGCAGTACTTC

d_gene: -
abundance: many
j_gene: TRBJ2-7
v_gene: TRBV5-4
CDR3aa: CASSPWATSSYEQYF
CDR3nt: TGTGCCAGCAGCCCATGGGCTACGTCTTCCTACGAGCAGTACTTC

d_gene: -
abundance: many
j_gene: TRBJ2-5
v_gene: TRBV28
CDR3aa: CASKKGSRETQYF
CDR3nt: TGTGCCAGCAAGAAGGGTTCGAGGGAGACCCAGTACTTC

d_gene: TRBD2
abundance: few
j_gene: TRBJ2-3
v_gene: TRBV11-2
CDR3aa: CASSPLAGVGTDTQYF
CDR3nt: TGTGCCAGCAGTCCTCTAGCGGGAGTTGGAACAGATACGCAGTATTTT

d_gene: TRBD1
abundance: once
j_gene: TRBJ2-2
v_gene: TRBV9
CDR3aa: CASSVEDGRTGGTGELFF
CDR3nt: TGTGCCAGCAGCGTAGAAGATGGGCGGACAGGCGGAACCGGGGAGCTGTTTTTT

d_gene: TRBD2
abundance: many
j_gene: TRBJ2-6
v_gene: TRBV4-3
CDR3aa: CASSQDVAGGAGANVLTF
CDR3nt: TGCGCCAGCAGCCAAGACGTAGCGGGAGGGGCTGGGGCCAACGTCCTGACTTTC

d_gene: TRBD2
abundance: -
j_gene: TRBJ2-7
v_gene: TRBV6-5
CDR3aa: CASSTGLAGEGYEQYF
CDR3nt: TGTGCCAGCAGTACGGGACTAGCGGGAGAGGGCTACGAGCAGTACTTC